The next 32 T cell receptor beta chains were all read from a single sample in a study of T cells in Graves' hyperthyroidism and ophthalmopathy. TCR beta CDR3 sequences were amplified from RNA transcripts. HTBI primers were used for first-round RT-PCR of the TCR CDR3. TCRdb reprocessed the multiplex PCR reads with MiXCR, giving one entry per CDR3 protein. The sample shows under 400,000 distinct CDR3 sequences, approximately 17% of them seen only once. Source material: blood. The receptors were sampled from a man younger than 45 with Graves' hyperthyroidism.

This clonotype was recorded a few times. The chain is built from TRBV5-6 and TRBJ2-7; no firm D call. The V end was cut by 2 bases, the J end by 0 bases, with 9 bases between. The CDR3 runs 14 residues. Germline loops: CDR1 SGHDT, CDR2 YYEEEE. The CDR3 spells CASSLARSSYEQYF. CDR3 DNA: TGTGCCAGCAGCTTAGCTAGGAGCTCCTACGAGCAGTACTTC.

This clonotype was observed many times. V and J are TRBV5-1 and TRBJ2-3; weak D call: TRBD1 (6 bases). Germline loops: CDR1 SGHRS, CDR2 YFSETQ. With 3 bases removed from V and 3 bases from J, the gap between germline ends came to 14 bases. The CDR3 runs to 15 residues. The CDR3 DNA reads TGCGCCAGCAGCTCTCAGGGGCGAGTGACAGATACGCAGTATTTT. It translates to CASSSQGRVTDTQYF.

There are a few counts of this clonotype. This sequence joins TRBV7-9 and TRBJ2-7; 9 nucleotides align to TRBD1. Germline CDR1 reads SEHNR; CDR2 reads FQNEAQ (reference sequence). V shed 4 bases and J 2 bases; nucleotides not matched to a gene: 6. The CDR3 consists of 15 residues. As DNA, the CDR3 is TGTGCCAGCAGCTCCGGGACAGGGAAAGCCTACGAGCAGTACTTC. Protein: CASSSGTGKAYEQYF. Complete variable domain (other parts from reference TRBV7-9 and TRBJ2-7): DTGVSQNPRHKITKRGQNVTFRCDPISEHNRLYWYRQTLGQGPEFLTYFQNEAQLEKSRLLSDRFSAERPKGSFSTLEIQRTEQGDSAMYLCASSSGTGKAYEQYFGPGTRLTVT.

At least ten counts were recorded for this clonotype. The chain employs TRBV11-3 and TRBJ2-5; D is ambiguous. Germline V gene data show CDR1 as SGHNT and CDR2 as YENEEA. The CDR3 consists of 11 residues. V lost 4 bases to trimming and J lost 5 bases, with 5 bases between them. The CDR3 DNA sequence: TGTGCCAGCAGCTCGACGGAGACCCAGTACTTC. It encodes CASSSTETQYF.

This clonotype was counted between two and nine times. The chain links TRBV10-2 to TRBJ2-2, with D perhaps matching TRBD2 (6 bases). Germline V gene lookup returns CDR1 WSHSY and CDR2 SAAADI. The CDR3 covers 15 residues. Trimming shortened V by 6 bases and J by 6 bases, and 17 bases separated the two germline ends. CDR3 residues: CASRGTQMSAGELFF. The CDR3 coding sequence is TGCGCCAGCAGGGGGACTCAGATGTCGGCCGGGGAGCTGTTTTTT.

With regard to this clonotype: A much bigger clone sits one base away, suggesting this may be a read error. V is TRBV6-1 and J is TRBJ2-4; 12 nucleotides line up with TRBD2. The CDR3 extends over 15 amino acids. Germline CDR1 is MNHNS and CDR2 is SASEGT. V lost 2 bases to trimming and J lost 8 bases; unmatched junction nucleotides: 4. This CDR3 reads CASSEPLAGGDIQYF. CDR3 nucleotides: TGTGCCAGCAGTGAACCACTAGCGGGAGGTGACATTCAGTACTTC.

This clonotype was detected ten times or more. The V and J genes are TRBV24-1 and TRBJ1-5, with 7 bases identical to TRBD1. Germline V gene data show CDR1 as KGHDR and CDR2 as SFDVKD. CDR3 length equals 15 residues. With 3 bases clipped from V and 5 bases from J, the junction kept 6 bases outside the gene matches. The CDR3 coding sequence is TGTGCCACCAGTGATCAGACAGGGCCGGATCAGCCCCAGCATTTT. The encoded protein is CATSDQTGPDQPQHF.

Ten or more counts support this clonotype. The chain has TRBV5-1 and TRBJ2-2; 8 nucleotides agree with TRBD2. Germline values: CDR1 SGHRS, CDR2 YFSETQ. Trimming at V came to 0 bases and at J to 4 bases, leaving 8 bases not matched to a gene. The CDR3 runs 17 residues. CDR3 amino acids: CASSLGPQAGATGELFF. The CDR3 region has the DNA TGCGCCAGCAGCTTGGGGCCCCAAGCGGGAGCCACCGGGGAGCTGTTTTTT. Drawing the rest from reference TRBV5-1 and TRBJ2-2, the complete variable domain is KAGVTQTPRYLIKTRGQQVTLSCSPISGHRSVSWYQQTPGQGLQFLFEYFSETQRNKGNFPGRFSGRQFSNSRSEMNVSTLELGDSALYLCASSLGPQAGATGELFFGEGSRLTVL.

This clonotype was observed a few times. The chain combines TRBV11-2 with TRBJ1-5; no clear D. Between the trimmed V and J ends, which lost 6 bases and 3 bases, there was a span of 18 bases. CDR3 size: 16 residues. CDR1 is SGHAT and CDR2 is FQNNGV in the germline V gene. CDR3 in amino acids: CASSPKAGGFNQPQHF. The CDR3 coding sequence is TGTGCCAGCAGTCCCAAAGCCGGCGGATTCAATCAGCCCCAGCATTTT.

This clonotype was found many times. V gene TRBV6-1 combines with J gene TRBJ1-2; perhaps TRBD1 as D (5 bases). Between the trimmed V and J ends, which lost 6 bases and 7 bases, there was a span of 21 bases. Germline values: CDR1 MNHNS, CDR2 SASEGT. The CDR3 is 15 residues long. The CDR3 nucleotides are TGTGCCAGCAGCCCTGCCGGGGGAGGAATCGCTGGCTACACCTTC. It encodes CASSPAGGGIAGYTF.

This clonotype has ten or more counts. This sequence joins TRBV20-1 and TRBJ2-1; the D is unclear. The CDR3 is 12 amino acids. Germline V lookup: CDR1 DFQATT, CDR2 SNEGSKA (reference sequence). V was cut by 3 bases and J by 5 bases, with 8 bases left in between. CDR3 amino acids: CSASLADNEQFF. Written as DNA, the CDR3 is TGCAGTGCTAGTTTGGCCGACAATGAGCAGTTCTTC.

Turning to this clonotype: A much larger clone sits a single nucleotide away, making a read error possible. J is TRBJ2-7 and V is TRBV6-6, with 10 positions matching TRBD1. Germline-derived CDR1 and CDR2 are MNHNY and SVGAGI (reference sequence). CDR3 length equals 14 residues. Here the CDR3 reads CARSYSGQGYEQYF. The CDR3 DNA reads TGTGCCAGAAGTTACTCGGGACAGGGGTACGAGCAGTACTTC.

This chain links TRBV5-5 with TRBJ2-2; no reliable D call. V lost 2 bases to trimming and J lost 4 bases, with 6 bases between them. CDR1 and CDR2 from the germline V gene are SGHKS and YYEKEE (reference sequence). There are 13 residues in the CDR3. In DNA, the CDR3 is TGTGCCAGCAGCTTTCCCGGCACCGGGGAGCTGTTTTTT. This encodes CASSFPGTGELFF.

There are many counts of this clonotype. V gene TRBV20-1 combines with J gene TRBJ2-1; D not resolved. The CDR3 consists of 12 residues. Trimming pared 2 bases from V and 4 bases from J, leaving 6 bases between. CDR1 and CDR2 (germline): DFQATT, SNEGSKA (reference sequence). The CDR3 DNA reads TGCAGTGCTAGATTCGGTTACAATGAGCAGTTCTTC. Protein sequence: CSARFGYNEQFF.

J is TRBJ2-2 and V is TRBV15, with TRBD2 matching over 8 bases. Germline values: CDR1 LNHNV, CDR2 YYDKDF (reference sequence). Trimming at V came to 0 bases and at J to 6 bases, leaving 3 bases not matched to a gene. This CDR3 contains 15 residues. CDR3 nucleotides: TGTGCCACCAGCAGAGACAGCGGGGGCGCCGGGGAGCTGTTTTTT. Translation: CATSRDSGGAGELFF.

This clonotype was seen ten or more times. This rearrangement joins TRBV24-1 to TRBJ2-1; the D is unclear. V shed 4 bases and J shed 5 bases, with 14 bases lying between them. The CDR3 spans 15 residues. Germline V CDR1 and CDR2: KGHDR, SFDVKD. The CDR3 here is CATSDGLNRNNEQFF. Written as DNA, the CDR3 is TGTGCCACCAGTGACGGATTGAACAGAAACAATGAGCAGTTCTTC.

Remarks on this clonotype: A much larger clonotype is one base distant, so this may be a read error. The V and J genes are TRBV11-3 and TRBJ2-2; no clear D gene. The CDR3 is 14 residues long. Germline loops: CDR1 SGHNT, CDR2 YENEEA. This CDR3 is CAGSLTTPLGELFF. The CDR3 DNA reads TGTGCCGGCAGCCTAACGACACCCCTCGGGGAGCTGTTTTTT.

This clonotype appeared a few times. The chain joins TRBV6-6 to TRBJ1-4; D call uncertain. Trimming left V 2 bases short and J 6 bases short, with 10 bases between. Germline CDR1 MNHNY, CDR2 SVGAGI (reference sequence). There are 14 residues in the CDR3. CDR3 sequence reads: CASSYDLRDEKLFF. The CDR3 bases are TGTGCCAGCAGTTACGACCTACGGGATGAAAAACTGTTTTTT.

As to this clonotype: This may stem from a read error, because a much larger clone lies one nucleotide away. CDR3: CASSPLRGPTDTQYF. CDR3 coding DNA: TGTGCCAGCTCACCACTGCGGGGGCCCACAGATACGCAGTATTTT. The rearrangement uses TRBV18 and TRBJ2-3, with D perhaps TRBD2 (7 bases). This CDR3 is 15 amino acids long. CDR1 and CDR2 (germline): KGHSH, LQKENI. Trimming pared 1 base from V and 2 bases from J, leaving 10 bases between.

This clonotype has just a few counts. The V gene is TRBV6-4, the J gene TRBJ2-3; 10 nucleotides line up with TRBD1. The CDR3 has 15 residues. Per the germline V gene, CDR1 is MRHNA and CDR2 is SNTAGT. V shed 8 bases, J shed 5 bases, and the junction held 10 bases outside the gene matches. CDR3 sequence reads: CASWGDRGRGDTQYF. Written as DNA, the CDR3 is TGTGCCAGCTGGGGCGACAGGGGGCGCGGAGATACGCAGTATTTT.

This clonotype has a count of ten or more. This chain links TRBV12-3 or TRBV12-4 with TRBJ1-1; D perhaps matches TRBD1 (6 bases). The V gene lost 6 bases and the J gene lost 0 bases, with 14 bases spanning the gap. The CDR3 sequence is 15 residues long. The CDR3 DNA reads TGTGCCAGCAGCCAAAACAGGGCCATGAACACTGAAGCTTTCTTT. Encoded protein: CASSQNRAMNTEAFF.

This chain joins TRBV13 and TRBJ2-7, with 9 bases aligning to TRBD2. The J segment lost 5 bases and the V segment lost 2 bases, leaving 13 bases of the junction unmatched. The CDR3 consists of 17 residues. Germline CDR1 reads PRHDT; CDR2 reads FYEKMQ (reference sequence). Written as DNA, the CDR3 is TGTGCCAGCAGCTTATCTGGGGGCGGGAGGGCCGGAGACGAGCAGTACTTC. This gives the protein CASSLSGGGRAGDEQYF.

In this sample, this clonotype turned up a few times. The rearrangement uses TRBV30 and TRBJ2-1, with D unclear. CDR1 is GTSNPN and CDR2 is SVGIG in the germline V gene (reference sequence). This CDR3 has 13 amino acids. V was shortened by 2 bases and J by 7 bases, with 12 bases between the two germline ends. In nucleotides, the CDR3 is TGTGCCTGGAGTCCCCGCTTGGGAAATGAGCAGTTCTTC. Protein product: CAWSPRLGNEQFF.

In its sample, this clonotype was seen a few times. This sequence joins TRBV6-2 or TRBV6-3 and TRBJ2-5, with 9 bases lining up with TRBD1. The CDR3 length is 17 residues. The germline gives CDR1 MNHEY, CDR2 SVGEGT. V shed 4 bases, J shed 2 bases, and the junction held 11 bases outside the gene matches. The DNA of the CDR3 is TGTGCCAGCAGTTCTCCGACAGGGGGGTCCCAACAAGAGACCCAGTACTTC. Amino acids: CASSSPTGGSQQETQYF.

At least ten counts were recorded for this clonotype. The CDR3 coding sequence is TGTGCCACCATGGGTCGGGGGGGAGTTGGCATTAAGGAGCAGTTCTTC. As protein: CATMGRGGVGIKEQFF. V and J are TRBV24-1 and TRBJ2-1; 8 bases are shared with TRBD2. The CDR3 sequence is 16 residues long. Germline CDR1 KGHDR, CDR2 SFDVKD. V lost 8 bases, J lost 10 bases, and 18 bases stayed unmatched.

There are many counts of this clonotype. The chain joins TRBV30 to TRBJ1-4; D is perhaps TRBD1 (5 bases). The V gene's germline CDR1 is GTSNPN and CDR2 SVGIG (reference sequence). The CDR3 covers 16 residues. V was trimmed by 3 bases and J by 2 bases, leaving 16 bases between them. The CDR3: CAWRETTGRTNEKLFF. CDR3 bases: TGTGCCTGGAGAGAAACAACGGGACGGACTAATGAAAAACTGTTTTTT.

With regard to this clonotype: A read error may be the cause here, since a much bigger clone is one base away. The rearrangement links TRBV2 to TRBJ2-3; 7 bases align to TRBD2. This CDR3 has 15 residues. V shed 4 bases and J 4 bases; nucleotides not matched to a gene: 8. Germline-derived CDR1 and CDR2 are SNHLY and FYNNEI. The DNA of the CDR3 is TGTGCCAGCAGTGGGCTAGTGGGAGGGGCAGATACGCAGTATTTT. This gives the protein CASSGLVGGADTQYF. Full variable domain (missing parts from reference TRBV2 and TRBJ2-3): EPEVTQTPSHQVTQMGQEVILRCVPISNHLYFYWYRQILGQKVEFLVSFYNNEISEKSEIFDDQFSVERPDGSNFTLKIRSTKLEDSAMYFCASSGLVGGADTQYFGPGTRLTVL.

This clonotype was counted many times. This chain joins TRBV5-6 and TRBJ2-3; TRBD1 matches 7 bases. The length of the CDR3 is 15 residues. The V gene end was trimmed by 3 bases and the J gene end by 1 base; junction bases not matched to a gene: 5. Germline CDR1 SGHDT, CDR2 YYEEEE. DNA for the CDR3: TGTGCCAGCAGCTCCGGACAGGTCGGCACAGATACGCAGTATTTT. This translates into CASSSGQVGTDTQYF.

The sample holds a few counts of this clonotype. V usage is TRBV12-3 or TRBV12-4 and J usage is TRBJ1-2; weak D call: TRBD1 (6 bases). V lost 7 bases, J lost 5 bases, and 20 bases lay in between. This CDR3 is built from 15 residues. The CDR3 bases are TGTGCCAGCAACCCTTCCCCGGACAGAACGTATGGCTACACCTTC. Translating gives CASNPSPDRTYGYTF.

The V call is TRBV6-1, the J call TRBJ1-5; D might be TRBD1 (6 bases). The germline V and J ends were trimmed by 6 bases and 6 bases, with 18 bases remaining between them. CDR1 is MNHNS and CDR2 is SASEGT in the germline V gene. CDR3 size: 15 residues. CDR3 region: CASRVQGTVGQPQHF. As DNA, the CDR3 is TGTGCCAGCAGGGTACAGGGAACAGTCGGTCAGCCCCAGCATTTT.

The V and J genes are TRBV29-1 and TRBJ1-2; D gene unclear. Germline CDR1 SQVTM, CDR2 ANQGSEA. CDR3 size: 11 residues. CDR3: CTLEEGYGYTF. The CDR3 bases are TGCACCCTAGAAGAGGGCTATGGCTACACCTTC.

The V call is TRBV2, the J call TRBJ2-2, with D unclear. Germline CDR1 reads SNHLY; CDR2 reads FYNNEI. The CDR3 runs to 13 residues. The V and J ends lost 6 bases and 8 bases respectively, with 13 bases between them. The CDR3 DNA sequence: TGTGCCAGCAGAGCGACGCTTCGGGGGGAGCTGTTTTTT. Its protein product is CASRATLRGELFF.